Listed here are 11 T cell receptor beta chains from one sample, sequenced in a study of technical replicates of blood from a few donors. TCRdb keeps only in-frame clones here, not all; method: immunoSEQ multiplex PCR. The data show more than 90,000 clones, roughly 96% seen once. The sample consisted of T cells isolated from PBMCs. Source of these receptors: a human donor in good health.

The gene calls are TRBV30 and TRBJ2-7; TRBD2 matches at 7 bases. V lost 0 bases to trimming and J lost 3 bases; unmatched junction nucleotides: 8. Germline V lookup: CDR1 GTSNPN, CDR2 SVGIG (reference sequence). The CDR3 is 15 amino acids. As DNA, the CDR3 is TGTGCCTGGAGTGTAAGGGCGGGGGTAAACTACGAGCAGTACTTC. Its protein is CAWSVRAGVNYEQYF.

The chain links TRBV9 to TRBJ2-5; D perhaps matches TRBD1 (6 bases). Trimming left V 4 bases short and J 2 bases short, with 15 bases between. CDR1 and CDR2 (germline): SGDLS, YYNGEE. CDR3 length: 15 residues. CDR3 loop: CASSWGLGDQETQYF. The CDR3 bases are TGTGCCAGCAGCTGGGGGCTAGGGGATCAAGAGACCCAGTACTTC.

The table lists this clone with a count of one. The chain uses TRBV28 and TRBJ2-7; 8 bases align to TRBD1. The CDR3 is made up of 13 amino acids. CDR1 MDHEN and CDR2 SYDVKM come from the germline V gene. Trimming took 5 bases from V and 2 from J; bases not matched to a gene: 2. This CDR3 is CASSGQGPYEQYF. DNA of the CDR3: TGTGCCAGCAGTGGACAGGGCCCCTACGAGCAGTACTTC.

The V and J genes are TRBV6-1 and TRBJ1-2; D gene unclear. The V gene lost 7 bases and the J gene lost 3 bases, with 12 bases spanning the gap. The CDR3 runs 13 residues. The V gene's germline CDR1 is MNHNS and CDR2 SASEGT. CDR3 residues: CASNLRIYYGYTF. In DNA, the CDR3 is TGTGCCAGCAACCTCAGGATATACTATGGCTACACCTTC.

This sequence joins TRBV5-6 and TRBJ2-7, with TRBD2 matching over 7 bases. J was trimmed by 4 bases and V by 0 bases; bases with no gene match: 7. This CDR3 is built from 15 residues. Germline CDR1 and CDR2: SGHDT and YYEEEE. CDR3 sequence reads: CASSLGGGEWYEQYF. The CDR3 DNA sequence: TGTGCCAGCAGCTTGGGTGGGGGGGAGTGGTACGAGCAGTACTTC.

CDR3 DNA: TGCGCCAGCAGCCTAGGGACAGGGGGCTCCTACAATGAGCAGTTCTTC. It yields the protein CASSLGTGGSYNEQFF. The V gene is TRBV5-1, the J gene TRBJ2-1; TRBD1 agrees at 11 bases. V lost 4 bases to trimming and J lost 0 bases; unmatched junction nucleotides: 3. The CDR3 length is 16 residues. Germline CDR1 SGHRS, CDR2 YFSETQ.

This chain connects TRBV5-8 to TRBJ2-2; TRBD1 aligns across 7 bases. Per germline, CDR1 SGHTS and CDR2 YDEGEE. Trimming removed 3 bases from V and 5 bases from J; junction bases left unmatched: 7. The CDR3 is 15 residues long. The CDR3 DNA sequence: TGTGCCAGCAGCTCGGGACAGAGGGGGACCGGGGAGCTGTTTTTT. It codes for CASSSGQRGTGELFF. The full variable domain, in which reference TRBV5-8 and TRBJ2-2 provide the parts outside the CDR3, is EAGVTQSPTHLIKTRGQQATLRCSPISGHTSVYWYQQALGLGLQFLLWYDEGEERNRGNFPPRFSGRQFPNYSSELNVNALELEDSALYLCASSSGQRGTGELFFGEGSRLTVL.

The rearrangement uses TRBV4-1 and TRBJ2-5; the D gene is possibly TRBD1 (6 bases). The CDR3 runs 14 residues. The V end lost 4 bases, the J end lost 5 bases, and 14 bases lay between the germline ends. Germline V gene sequence: CDR1 MGHRA, CDR2 YSYEKL. DNA of the CDR3: TGCGCCAGCAGCCCGCTAGGGGGTTGGGAGACCCAGTACTTC. It specifies CASSPLGGWETQYF.

V gene TRBV5-1 combines with J gene TRBJ2-5, with D maybe TRBD2 (5 bases). Looked up from germline, CDR1 is SGHRS and CDR2 is YFSETQ. This CDR3 contains 14 residues. Trimming removed 0 bases at V and 4 bases at J, with 10 bases between. The CDR3 here is CASSLGGGGETQYF. CDR3 in DNA: TGCGCCAGCAGCTTGGGAGGAGGAGGAGAGACCCAGTACTTC. The full variable domain, in which reference TRBV5-1 and TRBJ2-5 provide the parts outside the CDR3, is KAGVTQTPRYLIKTRGQQVTLSCSPISGHRSVSWYQQTPGQGLQFLFEYFSETQRNKGNFPGRFSGRQFSNSRSEMNVSTLELGDSALYLCASSLGGGGETQYFGPGTRLLVL.

This clone showed up just once. The chain uses TRBV5-1 and TRBJ2-3; 10 bases agree with TRBD1. V gave up 4 bases and J gave up 6 bases; unmatched junction bases: 14. Germline assignment: CDR1 SGHRS and CDR2 YFSETQ. The CDR3 loop spans 17 amino acids. This chain's CDR3 is CASSLVGMGQGTDTQYF. In nucleotides, the CDR3 is TGCGCCAGCAGCCTTGTAGGGATGGGACAGGGGACGGATACGCAGTATTTT.

V gene TRBV7-3 combines with J gene TRBJ2-3; 7 nucleotides agree with TRBD2. The ends lost 2 bases at V and 5 bases at J; junction bases unmatched: 7. Germline-derived CDR1 and CDR2 are SGHTA and FQGTGA. CDR3 length: 15 amino acids. The DNA for the CDR3 is TGTGCCAGCAGCTTAGGGGGGGGGTTAATAGATACGCAGTATTTT. Translating gives CASSLGGGLIDTQYF.